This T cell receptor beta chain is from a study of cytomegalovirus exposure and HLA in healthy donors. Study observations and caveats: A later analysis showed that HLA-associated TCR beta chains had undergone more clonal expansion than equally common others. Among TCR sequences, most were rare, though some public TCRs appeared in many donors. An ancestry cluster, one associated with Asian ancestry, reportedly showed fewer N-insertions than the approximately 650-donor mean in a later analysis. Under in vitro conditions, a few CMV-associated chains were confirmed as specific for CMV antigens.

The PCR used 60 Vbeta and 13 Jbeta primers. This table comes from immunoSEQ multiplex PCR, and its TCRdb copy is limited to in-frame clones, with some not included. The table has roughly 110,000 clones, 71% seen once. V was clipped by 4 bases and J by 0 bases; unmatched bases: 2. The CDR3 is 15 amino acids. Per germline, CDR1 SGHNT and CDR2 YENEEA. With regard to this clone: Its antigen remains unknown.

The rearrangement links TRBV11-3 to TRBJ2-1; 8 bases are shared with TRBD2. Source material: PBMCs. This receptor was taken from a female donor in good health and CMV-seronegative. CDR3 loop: CASSSRGGSYNEQFF. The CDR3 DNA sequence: TGTGCCAGCAGCTCCCGGGGGGGCTCCTACAATGAGCAGTTCTTC.